The text below deals with one T cell receptor (beta chain). Its antigen is unknown. The read terminates 3 residues ahead of where the CDR3 ends, so the germline J gene completes it. Assay used: immunoSEQ multiplex PCR; TCRdb lists only in-frame clones, some missing. The ten top clones account for 1.2%, within a sample of some 40,000 clones. The record originates from a study of T cells in women clearing cervical HPV infection. About the study: Donors had HPV16-related CIN3 or worse; 2 had invasive cancer.

Overall study results and limits: TRBV6-7 relative abundance averaged 0.11% in cases and approximately 0.15% in controls. Repertoire richness, not evenness, was significantly elevated in CIN3+ cases versus controls. Each sample's T-cell count was unknown, possibly confounding richness.

V shed 4 bases, J shed 4 bases, and the junction held 7 bases outside the gene matches. The CDR3 runs to 14 residues. Germline CDR1 and CDR2: SGHKS and YYEKEE (reference sequence). The V and J genes are TRBV5-5 and TRBJ2-5; 7 nucleotides line up with TRBD2. Sequenced: blood buffy coat. This clonotype was obtained from a woman aged 18 to 69 with a cervical HPV16 infection that either progressed to CIN3+ or cleared (not recorded which). CDR3 residues: CASSPGAGVETQYF. The sequenced CDR3 bases are TGTGCCAGCAGCCCCGGGGCGGGGGTAGAGACC.